These T cell receptor beta chains were read from a single sample in a study of human T cells and chemical hapten exposure. From the RACE reads, TCRdb called clonotypes with MiXCR, one entry per CDR3 protein. This sample has about 13,000 distinct CDR3 sequences; about 16% occur once, and the top ten carry about 7.8%. Sequences were derived from whole blood, sampled in connection with sensitization to the hapten diphenylcyclopropenone (DPC). These receptors came from a woman between 25 and 40 years old with alopecia areata. Some clones in this sample may be carry-over from other donors' samples. Each CDR3 is given with its conserved first and last residue.

V	J	CDR3
TRBV6-6	TRBJ2-3	CASSYSAGEWYF
TRBV19	TRBJ2-7	CASSHRGQDEQYF
TRBV9	TRBJ1-5	CASSVDGGRNQPQHF
TRBV29-1	TRBJ1-3	CSAEGDRNTIYF
TRBV20-1	TRBJ2-2	CSARDPASGRATGELFF
TRBV13	TRBJ2-2	CASSLVTGKVTGELFF
TRBV7-3	TRBJ1-5	CASSLGKTGNQPQHF
TRBV20-1	TRBJ1-5	CSAREGIQPQHF
TRBV20-1	TRBJ2-1	CSARLSGGPHNEQFF
TRBV4-2	TRBJ2-1	CASSQEVGLAVSYNEQFF
TRBV20-1	TRBJ2-1	CSAIPQAGAYNEQFF
TRBV5-1	TRBJ2-3	CASSLATSGDTQYF
TRBV29-1	TRBJ1-2	CSVAGYYGYTF
TRBV6-1	TRBJ1-5	CASSAEGLRNQPQHF
TRBV12-5	TRBJ1-5	CASAHNQPQHF
TRBV4-1	TRBJ1-2	CASSQPSGSYGYTF
TRBV28	TRBJ2-1	CASRGYNEQFF
TRBV7-2	TRBJ1-2	CASSLAGQGARSNYGYTF
TRBV27	TRBJ2-7	CASSPPTKYEQYF
TRBV2	TRBJ1-1	CASSVDYFEAFF
TRBV12-3/TRBV12-4	TRBJ2-2	CAATGADTGELFF
TRBV20-1	TRBJ1-1	CSAFLEPLGTEAFF
TRBV12-3/TRBV12-4	TRBJ1-1	CASGPSGAGEAFF
TRBV3-1	TRBJ2-7	CASSLGLAGGYEQYF
TRBV20-1	TRBJ2-1	CSARIEGLAINEQFF
TRBV6-2/TRBV6-3	TRBJ2-5	CASSEARGGETQYF
TRBV10-2	TRBJ2-3	CASSDGAGGLSDTQYF
TRBV15	TRBJ2-4	CATSRGVQGDIQYF
TRBV6-5	TRBJ1-2	CASSYSGGSTGYTF
TRBV18	TRBJ1-3	CASSPAQGLGNTIYF
TRBV7-3	TRBJ2-2	CASTQMVPGELFF
TRBV6-5	TRBJ1-5	CASSPSGGNNQPQHF
TRBV28	TRBJ2-3	CASSLTGTGSTDTQYF
TRBV20-1	TRBJ1-1	CSASVPGKNTEAFF
TRBV10-1	TRBJ1-1	CASSESRKTEAFF
TRBV6-2/TRBV6-3	TRBJ2-7	CASSTTSYEQYF
TRBV12-3/TRBV12-4	TRBJ1-5	CATGPQITAQHF
TRBV19	TRBJ2-1	CASTPGLNSYNEQFF
TRBV7-7	TRBJ2-2	CASSLTQGNTGELFF
TRBV20-1	TRBJ1-4	CSFEDVDNEKLFF
TRBV3-1	TRBJ1-1	CASSPWTGYMNTEAFF